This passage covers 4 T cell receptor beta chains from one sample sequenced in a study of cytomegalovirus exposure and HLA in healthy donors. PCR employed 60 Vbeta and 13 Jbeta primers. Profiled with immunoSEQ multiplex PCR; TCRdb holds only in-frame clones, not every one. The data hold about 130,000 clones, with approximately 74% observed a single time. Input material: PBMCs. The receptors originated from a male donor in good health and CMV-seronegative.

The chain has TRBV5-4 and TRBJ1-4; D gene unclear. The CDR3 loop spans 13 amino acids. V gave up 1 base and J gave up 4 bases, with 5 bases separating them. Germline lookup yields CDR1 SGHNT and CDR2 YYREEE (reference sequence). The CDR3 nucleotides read TGTGCCAGCAGCTTGTTTATTAATGAAAAACTGTTTTTT. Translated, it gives CASSLFINEKLFF.

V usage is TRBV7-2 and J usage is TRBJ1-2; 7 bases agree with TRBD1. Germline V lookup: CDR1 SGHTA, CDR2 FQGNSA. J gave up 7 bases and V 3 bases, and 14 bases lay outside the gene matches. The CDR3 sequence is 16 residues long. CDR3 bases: TGTGCCAGCAGCTTTTTCCAAAGCCAGGGGGGCCGTGGCTACACCTTC. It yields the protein CASSFFQSQGGRGYTF.

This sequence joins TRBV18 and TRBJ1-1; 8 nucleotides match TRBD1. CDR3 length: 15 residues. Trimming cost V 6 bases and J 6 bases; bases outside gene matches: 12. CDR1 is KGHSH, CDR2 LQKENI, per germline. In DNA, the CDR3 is TGTGCCAGCTCCCAGGGCTTGGCAGGGGGCTCTGAAGCTTTCTTT. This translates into CASSQGLAGGSEAFF.

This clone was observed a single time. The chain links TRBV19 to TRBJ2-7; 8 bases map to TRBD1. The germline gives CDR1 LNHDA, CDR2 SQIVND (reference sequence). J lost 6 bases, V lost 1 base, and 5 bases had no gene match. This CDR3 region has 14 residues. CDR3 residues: CASSIVAGGLEQYF. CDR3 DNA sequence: TGTGCCAGTAGTATAGTGGCAGGGGGCCTCGAGCAGTACTTC.